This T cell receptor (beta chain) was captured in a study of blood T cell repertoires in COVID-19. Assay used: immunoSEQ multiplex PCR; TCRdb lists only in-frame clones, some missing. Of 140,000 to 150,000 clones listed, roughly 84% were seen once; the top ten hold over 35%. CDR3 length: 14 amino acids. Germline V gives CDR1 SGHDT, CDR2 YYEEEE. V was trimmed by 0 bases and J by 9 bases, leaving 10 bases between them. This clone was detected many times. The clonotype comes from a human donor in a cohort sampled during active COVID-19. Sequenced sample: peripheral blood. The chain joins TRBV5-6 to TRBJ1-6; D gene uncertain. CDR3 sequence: CASSLAGFRSPLHF. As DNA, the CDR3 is TGTGCCAGCAGCTTGGCCGGGTTTCGTTCACCCCTCCACTTT.